The clone carrying this T cell receptor (beta chain) was recorded at least ten times. Its cognate antigen is unknown. The CDR3 end lies 3 residues beyond the end of the read and is filled in from the germline J gene. The sample originates from a study of T cell clonality in common variable immunodeficiency. Overall study results and limits: The cause of increased CVID clonality remains unclear without subpopulation sequencing.

The CDR3 extends over 14 amino acids. Germline V lookup: CDR1 GTSNPN, CDR2 SVGIG (reference sequence). V lost 4 bases and J lost 5; bases outside the gene matches: 8. Equal genomic DNA amounts from CVID and control samples were sequenced. Data came from immunoSEQ multiplex PCR; TCRdb stores just in-frame clones and leaves some out. Found here are 50,000 to 65,000 clones, no singletons; the ten largest cover about 1.7%. Source material: peripheral blood mononuclear cells. The source of this sequence is a person aged 18 to 75 in good health. This rearrangement joins TRBV30 to TRBJ2-5, with 9 bases fitting TRBD1. Incomplete CDR3 DNA: TGTGCCTGGACGACGAACAGGGGGCACGAGACC. It specifies CAWTTNRGHET. The entire CDR3 protein reads CAWTTNRGHETQYF.